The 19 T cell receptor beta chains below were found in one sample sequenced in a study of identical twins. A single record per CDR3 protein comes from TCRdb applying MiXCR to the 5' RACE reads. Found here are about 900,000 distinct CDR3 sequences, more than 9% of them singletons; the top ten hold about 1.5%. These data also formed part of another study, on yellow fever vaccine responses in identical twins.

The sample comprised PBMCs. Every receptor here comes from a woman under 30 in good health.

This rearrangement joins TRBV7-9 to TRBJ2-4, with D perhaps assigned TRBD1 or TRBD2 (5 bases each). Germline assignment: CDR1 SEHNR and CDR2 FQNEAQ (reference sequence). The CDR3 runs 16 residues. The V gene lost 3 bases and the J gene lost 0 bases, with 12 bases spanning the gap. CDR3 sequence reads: CASSLGPPGAKNIQYF. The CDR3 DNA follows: TGTGCCAGCAGCTTGGGACCGCCAGGAGCCAAAAACATTCAGTACTTC.

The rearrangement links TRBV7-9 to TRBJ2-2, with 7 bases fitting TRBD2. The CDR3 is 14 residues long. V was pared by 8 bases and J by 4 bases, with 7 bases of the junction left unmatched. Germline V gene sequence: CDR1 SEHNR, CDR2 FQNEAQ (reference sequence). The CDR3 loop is CASEYPGGTGELFF. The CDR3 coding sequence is TGTGCCAGCGAATACCCGGGGGGCACCGGGGAGCTGTTTTTT.

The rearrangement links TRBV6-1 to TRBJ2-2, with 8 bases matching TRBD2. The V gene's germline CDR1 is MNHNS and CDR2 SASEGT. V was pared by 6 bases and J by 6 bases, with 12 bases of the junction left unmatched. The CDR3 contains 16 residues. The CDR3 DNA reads TGTGCCAGCAGGGCTGCGGTGGGACTAGGACCCGGGGAGCTGTTTTTT. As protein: CASRAAVGLGPGELFF.

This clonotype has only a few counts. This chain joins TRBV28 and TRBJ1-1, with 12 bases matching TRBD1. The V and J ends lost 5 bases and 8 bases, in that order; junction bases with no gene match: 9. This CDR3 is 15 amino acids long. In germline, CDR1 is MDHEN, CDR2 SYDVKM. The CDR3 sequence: CASSPPGQGAGEAFF. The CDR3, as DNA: TGTGCCAGCAGTCCGCCGGGACAGGGGGCCGGGGAAGCTTTCTTT.

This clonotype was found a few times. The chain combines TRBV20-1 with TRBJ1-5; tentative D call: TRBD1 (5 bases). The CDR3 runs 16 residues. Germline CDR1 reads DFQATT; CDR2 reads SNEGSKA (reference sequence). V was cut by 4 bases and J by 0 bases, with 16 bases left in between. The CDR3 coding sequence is TGCAGTGCTATAACCTTCACAGGCGGTAGCAATCAGCCCCAGCATTTT. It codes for CSAITFTGGSNQPQHF.

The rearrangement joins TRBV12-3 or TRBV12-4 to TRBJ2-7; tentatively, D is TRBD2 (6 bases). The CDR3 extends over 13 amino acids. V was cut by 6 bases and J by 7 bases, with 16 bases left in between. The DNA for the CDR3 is TGTGCCAGCAGCCCCGGAGGGTCGGGGGAGCAGTACTTC. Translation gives CASSPGGSGEQYF.

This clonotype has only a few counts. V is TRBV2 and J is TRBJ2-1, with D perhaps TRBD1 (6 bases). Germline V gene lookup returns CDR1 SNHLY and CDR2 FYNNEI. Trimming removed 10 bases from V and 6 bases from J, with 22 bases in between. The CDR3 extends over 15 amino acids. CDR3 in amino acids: CATMGAVGSSNEQFF. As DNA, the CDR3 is TGTGCCACCATGGGGGCCGTTGGTAGCAGCAATGAGCAGTTCTTC.

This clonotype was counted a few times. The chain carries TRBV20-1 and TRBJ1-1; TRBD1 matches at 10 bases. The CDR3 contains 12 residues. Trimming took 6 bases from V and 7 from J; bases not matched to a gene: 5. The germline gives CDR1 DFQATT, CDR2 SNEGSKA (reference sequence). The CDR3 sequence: CSAPGQGNEAFF. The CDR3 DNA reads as TGCAGTGCGCCGGGACAGGGGAATGAAGCTTTCTTT.

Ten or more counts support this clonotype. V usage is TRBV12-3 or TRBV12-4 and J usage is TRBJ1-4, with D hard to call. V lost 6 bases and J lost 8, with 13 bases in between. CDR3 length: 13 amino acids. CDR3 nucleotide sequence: TGTGCCAGCAGCCTCAACGGGCGGGAAAAACTGTTTTTT. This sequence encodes CASSLNGREKLFF.

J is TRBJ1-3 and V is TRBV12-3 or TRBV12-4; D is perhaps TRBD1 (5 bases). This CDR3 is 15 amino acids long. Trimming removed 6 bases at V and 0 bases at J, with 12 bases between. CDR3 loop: CASSPQVFSGNTIYF. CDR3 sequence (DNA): TGTGCCAGCAGCCCACAGGTTTTCTCTGGAAACACCATATATTTT.

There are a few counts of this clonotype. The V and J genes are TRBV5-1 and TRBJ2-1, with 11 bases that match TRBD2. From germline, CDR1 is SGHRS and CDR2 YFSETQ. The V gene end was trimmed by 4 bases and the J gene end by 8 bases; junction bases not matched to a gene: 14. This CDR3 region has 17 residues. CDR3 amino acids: CASSPGASGRLFYEQFF. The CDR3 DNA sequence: TGCGCCAGCAGCCCTGGGGCTAGCGGGAGGTTATTCTATGAGCAGTTCTTC.

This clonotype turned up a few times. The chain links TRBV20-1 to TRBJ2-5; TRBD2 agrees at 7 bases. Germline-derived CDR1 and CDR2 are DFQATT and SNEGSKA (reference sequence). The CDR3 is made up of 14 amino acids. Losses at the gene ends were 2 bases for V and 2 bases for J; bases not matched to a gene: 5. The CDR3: CSARPLAEQETQYF. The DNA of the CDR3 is TGCAGTGCTAGACCGCTAGCGGAACAAGAGACCCAGTACTTC.

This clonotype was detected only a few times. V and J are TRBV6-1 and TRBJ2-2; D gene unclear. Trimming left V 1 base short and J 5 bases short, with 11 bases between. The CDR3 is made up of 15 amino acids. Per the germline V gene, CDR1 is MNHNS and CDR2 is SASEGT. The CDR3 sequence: CASSEVVMATGELFF. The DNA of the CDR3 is TGTGCCAGCAGTGAAGTGGTGATGGCAACCGGGGAGCTGTTTTTT.

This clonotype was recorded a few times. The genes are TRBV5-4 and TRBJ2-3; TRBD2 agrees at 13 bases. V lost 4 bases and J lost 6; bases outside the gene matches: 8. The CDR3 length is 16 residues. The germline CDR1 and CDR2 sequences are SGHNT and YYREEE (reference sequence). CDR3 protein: CASSPGLAGQRDTQYF. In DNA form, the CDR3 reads TGTGCCAGCAGCCCGGGACTAGCGGGACAGAGGGATACGCAGTATTTT.

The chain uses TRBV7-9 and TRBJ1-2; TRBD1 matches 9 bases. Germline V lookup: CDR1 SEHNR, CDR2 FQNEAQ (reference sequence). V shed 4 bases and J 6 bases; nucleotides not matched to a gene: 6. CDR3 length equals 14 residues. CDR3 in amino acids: CASSSGTGRHGYTF. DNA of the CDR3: TGTGCCAGCAGCTCGGGGACAGGGAGGCATGGCTACACCTTC.

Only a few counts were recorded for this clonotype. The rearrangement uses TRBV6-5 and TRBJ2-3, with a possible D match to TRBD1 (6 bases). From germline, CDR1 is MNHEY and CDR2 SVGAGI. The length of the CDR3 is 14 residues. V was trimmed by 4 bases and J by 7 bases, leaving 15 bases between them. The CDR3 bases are TGTGCCAGCAGTTTCGGGACACCCTCGTATACGCAGTATTTT. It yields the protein CASSFGTPSYTQYF.

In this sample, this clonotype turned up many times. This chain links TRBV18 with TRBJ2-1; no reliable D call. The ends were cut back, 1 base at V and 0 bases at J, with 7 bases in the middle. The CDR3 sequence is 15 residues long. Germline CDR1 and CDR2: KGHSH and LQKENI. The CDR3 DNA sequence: TGTGCCAGCTCACCACTAACGAGCTCCTACAATGAGCAGTTCTTC. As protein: CASSPLTSSYNEQFF.

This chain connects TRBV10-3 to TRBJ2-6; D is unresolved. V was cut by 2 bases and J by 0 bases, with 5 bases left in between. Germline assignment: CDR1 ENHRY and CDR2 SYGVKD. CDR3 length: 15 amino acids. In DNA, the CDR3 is TGTGCCATCAGTGAGACTCTCTCTGGGGCCAACGTCCTGACTTTC. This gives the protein CAISETLSGANVLTF.

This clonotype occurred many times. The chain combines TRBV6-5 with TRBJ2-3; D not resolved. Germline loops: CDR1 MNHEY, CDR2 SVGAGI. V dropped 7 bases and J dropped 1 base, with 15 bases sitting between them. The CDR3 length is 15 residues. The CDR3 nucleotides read TGTGCCAGCACTTTGCGTCGGTATCGCACAGATACGCAGTATTTT. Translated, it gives CASTLRRYRTDTQYF.